This TCR beta chain is from a study of T-cell memory formation after mild COVID-19. General study results and limits: Mainly in CM and EM were contracting CD4+ clones; CD8+ were in EMRA. Specificity for SARS-CoV-2 was not confirmed among the second-wave clones peaking on day 37.

5'RACE primed at constant segments yielded TCR alpha and TCR beta cDNA libraries bearing sample barcodes and UMIs. TCRdb re-called the 5' RACE reads with MiXCR, one entry per CDR3 protein. The sample has roughly 150,000 distinct CDR3 sequences; approximately 13% are singletons. A word on this clonotype: The antigen is not known.

Trimming shortened V by 1 base and J by 3 bases, and 9 bases separated the two germline ends. This CDR3 is 13 amino acids long. CDR1 DFQATT and CDR2 SNEGSKA come from the germline V gene (reference sequence). The sequenced material came from PBMCs or a T cell subset sorted from them (not recorded which). The TCR sequence derives from a man aged 18-30 years who had mild COVID-19 (a few samples of this study predate the infection). Cell type and time point are not known. The chain uses TRBV20-1 and TRBJ1-2; perhaps TRBD1 as D (5 bases). Here the CDR3 DNA reads TGCAGTGCTAGAGGGGGAGGGGACTATGGCTACACCTTC. As protein: CSARGGGDYGYTF.